The present T cell receptor (beta chain) was sequenced within a study of cytomegalovirus exposure and HLA in healthy donors. The PCR employed 60 Vbeta primers together with 13 Jbeta primers. The table came from immunoSEQ multiplex PCR; TCRdb's copy has only in-frame clones and leaves some out. The sample shows around 120,000 clones, about 75% of them seen only once. The length of the CDR3 is 18 residues. Germline CDR1 and CDR2: LNHDA and SQIVND (reference sequence). J lost 0 bases, V lost 0 bases, and 2 bases had no gene match. Input material: PBMCs. The sequence derives from a man aged 55-75 years in good health and CMV-seropositive. The chain carries TRBV19 and TRBJ2-2; 12 bases align to TRBD1. CDR3: CASSIEGTGGSNTGELFF. As DNA, the CDR3 is TGTGCCAGTAGTATAGAAGGGACAGGGGGCTCGAACACCGGGGAGCTGTTTTTT.